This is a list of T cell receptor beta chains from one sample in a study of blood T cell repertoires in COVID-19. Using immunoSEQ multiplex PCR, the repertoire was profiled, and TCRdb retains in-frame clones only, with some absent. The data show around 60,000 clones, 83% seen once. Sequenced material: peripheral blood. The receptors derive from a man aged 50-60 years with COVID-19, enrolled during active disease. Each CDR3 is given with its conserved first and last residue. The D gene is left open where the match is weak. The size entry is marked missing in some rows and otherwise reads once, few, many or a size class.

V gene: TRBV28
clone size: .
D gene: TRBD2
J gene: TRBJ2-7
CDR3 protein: CASSFALAVLTYEQYF
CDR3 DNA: TGTGCCAGCAGTTTTGCCCTAGCGGTTCTTACCTACGAGCAGTACTTC

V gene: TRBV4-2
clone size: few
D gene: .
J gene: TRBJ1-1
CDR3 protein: CASSQEGDTEAFF
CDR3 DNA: TGTGCCAGCAGCCAAGAGGGAGATACTGAAGCTTTCTTT

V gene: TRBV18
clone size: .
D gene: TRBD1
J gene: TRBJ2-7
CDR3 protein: CASSPGPGTGFEQYF
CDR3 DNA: TGTGCCAGCTCACCCGGTCCCGGGACAGGGTTCGAGCAGTACTTC

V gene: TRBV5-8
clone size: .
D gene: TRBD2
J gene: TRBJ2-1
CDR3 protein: CASSLWAGRHEQFF
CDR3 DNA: TGTGCCAGCAGCTTGTGGGCCGGGAGGCATGAGCAGTTCTTC

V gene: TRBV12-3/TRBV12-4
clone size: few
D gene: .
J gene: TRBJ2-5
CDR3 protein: CASSPGKTQYF
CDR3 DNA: TGTGCCAGCAGTCCGGGAAAGACCCAGTACTTC

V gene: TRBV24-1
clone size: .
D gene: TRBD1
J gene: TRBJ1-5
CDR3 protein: CATSDSQGAGQPQHF
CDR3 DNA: TGTGCCACCAGTGATTCCCAGGGGGCAGGTCAGCCCCAGCATTTT

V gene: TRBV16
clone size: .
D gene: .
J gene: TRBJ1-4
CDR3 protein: CASSQFQITTNEKLFF
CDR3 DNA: TGTGCCAGCAGCCAATTCCAGATTACAACTAATGAAAAACTGTTTTTT

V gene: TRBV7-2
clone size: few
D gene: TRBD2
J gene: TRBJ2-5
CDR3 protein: CASSLAGLAGYGDQYF
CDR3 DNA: TGTGCCAGCAGCTTAGCCGGACTAGCGGGGTATGGGGACCAGTACTTC

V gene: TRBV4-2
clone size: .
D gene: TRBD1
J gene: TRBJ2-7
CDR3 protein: CASSQETTGAFDYEQYF
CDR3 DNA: TGTGCCAGCAGCCAAGAGACGACAGGGGCATTCGACTACGAGCAGTACTTC

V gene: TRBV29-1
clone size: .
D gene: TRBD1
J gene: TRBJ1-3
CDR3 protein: CSVRQGANTIYF
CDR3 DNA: TGCAGCGTGAGACAGGGCGCAAACACCATATATTTT

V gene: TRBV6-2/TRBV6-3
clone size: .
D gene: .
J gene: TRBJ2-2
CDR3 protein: CASSYAGRANTGELFF
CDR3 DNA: TGTGCCAGCAGTTACGCGGGACGGGCGAACACCGGGGAGCTGTTTTTT

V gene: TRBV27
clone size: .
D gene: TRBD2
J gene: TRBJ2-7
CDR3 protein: CASSPILAGEKGYEQYF
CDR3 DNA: TGTGCCAGCAGTCCGATCCTAGCGGGAGAGAAAGGATACGAGCAGTACTTC

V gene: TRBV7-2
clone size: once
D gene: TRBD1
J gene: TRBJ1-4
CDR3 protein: CASSSRPGQGSGKLFF
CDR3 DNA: TGTGCCAGCAGTTCAAGACCGGGACAGGGATCGGGAAAACTGTTTTTT

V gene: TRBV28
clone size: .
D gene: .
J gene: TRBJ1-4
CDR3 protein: CASSLQGPTEKLFF
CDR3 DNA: TGTGCCAGCAGTTTACAGGGGCCGACTGAAAAACTGTTTTTT

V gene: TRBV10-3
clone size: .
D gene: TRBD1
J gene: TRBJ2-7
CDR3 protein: CAIRAGTGGYEQYF
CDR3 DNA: TGTGCCATCAGAGCCGGGACAGGGGGCTACGAGCAGTACTTC

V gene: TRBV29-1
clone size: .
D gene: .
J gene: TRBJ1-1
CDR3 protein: CSVIHPNTEAFF
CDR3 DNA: TGCAGCGTTATACACCCGAACACTGAAGCTTTCTTT

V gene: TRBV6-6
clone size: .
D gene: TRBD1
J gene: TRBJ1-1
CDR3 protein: CASSTLRQGEAFF
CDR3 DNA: TGTGCCAGCAGTACCTTAAGACAGGGTGAAGCTTTCTTT

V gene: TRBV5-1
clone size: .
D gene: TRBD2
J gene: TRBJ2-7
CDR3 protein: CASSSLAGDEQYF
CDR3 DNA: TGCGCCAGCAGCAGTCTAGCGGGAGACGAGCAGTACTTC

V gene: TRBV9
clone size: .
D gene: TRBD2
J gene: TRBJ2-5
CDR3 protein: CASSVGTSGQETQYF
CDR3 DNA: TGTGCCAGCAGCGTCGGGACTAGCGGCCAAGAGACCCAGTACTTC

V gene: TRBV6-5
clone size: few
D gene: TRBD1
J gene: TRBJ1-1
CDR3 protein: CASNSQGENTEAFF
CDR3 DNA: TGTGCCAGCAATTCACAGGGGGAGAACACTGAAGCTTTCTTT

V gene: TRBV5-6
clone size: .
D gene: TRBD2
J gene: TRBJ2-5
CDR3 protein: CATHGERGGQETQYF
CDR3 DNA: TGTGCCACCCACGGGGAGCGGGGAGGCCAAGAGACCCAGTACTTC

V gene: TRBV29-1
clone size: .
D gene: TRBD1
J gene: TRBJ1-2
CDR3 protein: CSVQGGYGYTF
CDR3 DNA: TGCAGCGTACAGGGGGGGTATGGCTACACCTTC

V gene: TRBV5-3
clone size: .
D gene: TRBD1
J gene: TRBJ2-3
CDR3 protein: CARSSLTGVVDTQYF
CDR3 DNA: TGTGCCAGAAGCTCTCTGACAGGGGTTGTAGATACGCAGTATTTT

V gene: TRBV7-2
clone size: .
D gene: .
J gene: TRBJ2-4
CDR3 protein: CASSLGQENIQYF
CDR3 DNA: TGTGCCAGCAGCTTAGGGCAGGAAAACATTCAGTACTTC

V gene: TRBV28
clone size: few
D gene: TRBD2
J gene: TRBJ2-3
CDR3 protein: CASSLGVAGDGTDTQYF
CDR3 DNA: TGTGCCAGCAGTTTGGGGGTAGCGGGAGATGGAACAGATACGCAGTATTTT

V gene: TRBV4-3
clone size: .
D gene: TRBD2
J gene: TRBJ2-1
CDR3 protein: CASSQEIAGGIYNEQFF
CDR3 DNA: TGCGCCAGCAGCCAGGAAATAGCGGGTGGGATCTACAATGAGCAGTTCTTC

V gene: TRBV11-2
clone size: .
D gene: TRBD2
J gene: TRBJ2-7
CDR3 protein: CASSPRGGFPYEQYF
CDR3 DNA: TGTGCCAGCAGTCCGAGGGGAGGGTTTCCCTACGAGCAGTACTTC

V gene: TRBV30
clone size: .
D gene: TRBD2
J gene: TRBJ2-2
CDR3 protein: CAWTPRLAGELFF
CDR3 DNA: TGTGCCTGGACCCCTCGACTAGCTGGGGAGCTGTTTTTT

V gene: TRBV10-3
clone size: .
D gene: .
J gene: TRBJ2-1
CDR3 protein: CAISDRGRDEQFF
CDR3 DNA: TGTGCCATCAGTGACCGCGGCCGCGATGAGCAGTTCTTC

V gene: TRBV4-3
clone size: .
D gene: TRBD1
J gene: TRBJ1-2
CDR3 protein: CASSISGTGGVGYTF
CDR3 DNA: TGCGCCAGCAGCATATCCGGGACAGGGGGCGTTGGCTACACCTTC

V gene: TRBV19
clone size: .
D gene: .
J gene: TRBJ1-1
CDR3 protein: CASSPTGGAYTEAFF
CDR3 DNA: TGTGCCAGTAGCCCGACGGGGGGGGCCTACACTGAAGCTTTCTTT

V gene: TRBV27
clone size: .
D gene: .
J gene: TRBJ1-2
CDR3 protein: CASSLGGSHGYTF
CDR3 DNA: TGTGCCAGCAGTCTCGGGGGGAGCCATGGCTACACCTTC

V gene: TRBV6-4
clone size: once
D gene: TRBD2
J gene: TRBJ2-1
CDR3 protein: CASSDQPLAGGNEQFF
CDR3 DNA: TGTGCCAGCAGTGACCAGCCCCTAGCGGGAGGAAATGAGCAGTTCTTC

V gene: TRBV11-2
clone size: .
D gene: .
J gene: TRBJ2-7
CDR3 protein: CASSLRGNQYEQYF
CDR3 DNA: TGTGCCAGCAGCTTACGCGGGAACCAGTACGAGCAGTACTTC

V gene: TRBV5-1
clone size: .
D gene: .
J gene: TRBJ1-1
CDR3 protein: CASSPGTPRAFF
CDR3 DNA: TGCGCCAGCAGCCCCGGGACACCAAGAGCTTTCTTT

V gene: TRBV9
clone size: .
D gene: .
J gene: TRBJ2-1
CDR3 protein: CASSRYMTDNEQFF
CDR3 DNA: TGTGCCAGCAGCCGATACATGACAGACAATGAGCAGTTCTTC

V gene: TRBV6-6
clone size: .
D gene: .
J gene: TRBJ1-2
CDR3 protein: CASSPRGEGYTF
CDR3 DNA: TGTGCCAGCAGCCCTCGGGGGGAGGGCTACACCTTC

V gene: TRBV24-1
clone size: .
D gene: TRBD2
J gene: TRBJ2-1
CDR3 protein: CATSDRTSGRPSYNEQFF
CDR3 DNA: TGTGCCACCAGTGATAGGACTAGCGGGAGACCCTCCTACAATGAGCAGTTCTTC

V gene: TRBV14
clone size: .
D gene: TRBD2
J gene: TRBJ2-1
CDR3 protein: CASSQVLGGYNEQFF
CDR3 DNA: TGTGCCAGCAGCCAAGTACTCGGGGGGTACAATGAGCAGTTCTTC

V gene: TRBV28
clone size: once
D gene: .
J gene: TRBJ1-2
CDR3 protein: CASSLGSGRGYGYTF
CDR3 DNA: TGTGCCAGCAGTTTAGGGTCAGGTCGGGGCTATGGCTACACCTTC

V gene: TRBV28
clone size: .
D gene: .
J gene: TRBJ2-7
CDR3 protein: CASLPPAGGFYEQYF
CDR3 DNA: TGTGCCAGCCTTCCCCCAGCGGGTGGGTTCTACGAGCAGTACTTC

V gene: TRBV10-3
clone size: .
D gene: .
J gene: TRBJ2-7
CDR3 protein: CAIGHTSSYEQYF
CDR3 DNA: TGTGCCATCGGCCACACCTCCTCCTACGAGCAGTACTTC

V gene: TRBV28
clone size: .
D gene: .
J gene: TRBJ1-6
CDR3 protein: CASSLPGRADSPLHF
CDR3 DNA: TGTGCCAGCAGTTTACCGGGCAGGGCTGATTCACCCCTCCACTTT

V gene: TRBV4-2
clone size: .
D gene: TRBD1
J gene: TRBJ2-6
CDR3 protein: CASSQVPTGVDSGANVLTF
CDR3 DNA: TGTGCCAGCAGCCAAGTCCCGACAGGGGTTGACTCTGGGGCCAACGTCCTGACTTTC